The next 24 T cell receptor beta chains were all read from a single sample in a study of cytomegalovirus exposure and HLA in healthy donors. A multiplex PCR was run with 60 Vbeta primers and 13 Jbeta primers. Measured with immunoSEQ multiplex PCR; TCRdb has only the in-frame clones, and not every one. The table includes about 110,000 clones, around 75% detected once. Sequenced material: PBMCs. The receptors derive from a woman aged 25 to 39 in good health and CMV-seronegative.

The gene calls are TRBV6-5 and TRBJ1-1; TRBD1 might be the D (5 bases). Trimming removed 3 bases from V and 8 bases from J, with 22 bases in between. CDR3 length equals 16 residues. Germline V gives CDR1 MNHEY, CDR2 SVGAGI. CDR3 amino acids: CASSYSARGPMFEAFF. The CDR3 DNA reads TGTGCCAGCAGTTATTCCGCTAGGGGCCCGATGTTCGAAGCTTTCTTT.

This clone has only a few counts. The chain has TRBV6-4 and TRBJ2-1, with TRBD1 identical over 8 bases. The CDR3 covers 16 residues. Germline assignment: CDR1 MRHNA and CDR2 SNTAGT. The V gene end was trimmed by 4 bases and the J gene end by 4 bases; junction bases not matched to a gene: 9. CDR3 sequence (DNA): TGTGCCAGCAGTGCGGGGGCAGGGGGCCTATACAATGAGCAGTTCTTC. This gives the protein CASSAGAGGLYNEQFF.

The V and J genes are TRBV30 and TRBJ1-1, with 8 positions matching TRBD1. CDR3 length: 15 amino acids. V trimming: 3 bases; J trimming: 11 bases; junction bases outside the gene matches: 17. In germline, CDR1 is GTSNPN, CDR2 SVGIG (reference sequence). The CDR3 nucleotides read TGTGCCTGGAGGGCGGACCCAATCGAGACAGGGGACGCTTTCTTT. Translation gives CAWRADPIETGDAFF.

For this clone: Distinct nucleotide sequences in the sample also encode this CDR3. The chain links TRBV5-1 to TRBJ1-2, with TRBD1 identical over 8 bases. CDR3 length: 13 residues. After removal of 4 bases from V and 8 bases from J, the junction contained 7 bases not matched to a gene. Germline values: CDR1 SGHRS, CDR2 YFSETQ. The CDR3 loop reads CASSPGTGEGYTF. CDR3 coding DNA: TGCGCCAGCAGCCCCGGGACAGGTGAAGGCTACACCTTC.

The chain uses TRBV7-2 and TRBJ1-1, with D hard to call. CDR1 is SGHTA, CDR2 FQGNSA, per germline. V was shortened by 3 bases and J by 6 bases, with 11 bases between the two germline ends. The CDR3 covers 13 residues. The CDR3 protein is CASSLELRAEAFF. As DNA, the CDR3 is TGTGCCAGCAGCTTGGAGTTACGGGCTGAAGCTTTCTTT.

The chain employs TRBV12-5 and TRBJ1-1, with 7 bases identical to TRBD1. This CDR3 is 17 amino acids long. V was pared by 0 bases and J by 1 base, with 8 bases of the junction left unmatched. Germline V lookup: CDR1 LGHNT, CDR2 FRNRAP. The CDR3 spells CASGLVVTGRWNTEAFF. The CDR3 DNA follows: TGTGCTAGTGGTTTGGTGGTGACAGGGAGGTGGAACACTGAAGCTTTCTTT.

This clone was detected a few times. The chain recombines TRBV5-1 with TRBJ2-3; D is possibly TRBD2 (5 bases). V lost 4 bases to trimming and J lost 5 bases, with 8 bases between them. From germline, CDR1 is SGHRS and CDR2 YFSETQ. CDR3 size: 12 residues. CDR3 nucleotides: TGCGCCAGCAGCAATAGCGAAGATACGCAGTATTTT. This codes for CASSNSEDTQYF. The full variable domain, in which reference TRBV5-1 and TRBJ2-3 provide the parts outside the CDR3, is KAGVTQTPRYLIKTRGQQVTLSCSPISGHRSVSWYQQTPGQGLQFLFEYFSETQRNKGNFPGRFSGRQFSNSRSEMNVSTLELGDSALYLCASSNSEDTQYFGPGTRLTVL.

The chain has TRBV30 and TRBJ1-4; D uncertain. CDR1 is GTSNPN and CDR2 is SVGIG in the germline V gene (reference sequence). This CDR3 has 14 residues. V was cut by 0 bases and J by 7 bases, with 12 bases left in between. The CDR3 here is CAWSVRSFGEKLFF. CDR3 nucleotides: TGTGCCTGGAGTGTACGCAGTTTTGGTGAAAAACTGTTTTTT.

This clone was seen a single time. The V gene is TRBV6-1, the J gene TRBJ2-3; the D gene is possibly TRBD1 (5 bases). Between the trimmed V and J ends, which lost 0 bases and 5 bases, there was a span of 15 bases. Germline assignment: CDR1 MNHNS and CDR2 SASEGT. The CDR3 sequence is 16 residues long. The CDR3 DNA reads as TGTGCCAGCAGTGAAGCTTCCTCTCTAGGGGTAGATACGCAGTATTTT. Its translation is CASSEASSLGVDTQYF.

The V and J genes are TRBV7-3 and TRBJ2-7, with a possible D match to TRBD1 (5 bases). The CDR3 runs to 13 residues. Germline values: CDR1 SGHTA, CDR2 FQGTGA. Trimming pared 4 bases from V and 7 bases from J, leaving 14 bases between. The CDR3 sequence is CASSSGRAREQYF. The CDR3 DNA follows: TGTGCCAGCAGCTCCGGCAGGGCGAGAGAGCAGTACTTC.

This chain links TRBV6-1 with TRBJ2-1; 11 bases agree with TRBD1. The germline gives CDR1 MNHNS, CDR2 SASEGT. The CDR3 has 15 amino acids. Trimming cost V 4 bases and J 4 bases; bases outside gene matches: 3. For the CDR3, the DNA is TGTGCCAGCAGTGCCCGGGACAGGGGGTACAATGAGCAGTTCTTC. Its protein is CASSARDRGYNEQFF.

This clone was observed a single time. The rearrangement links TRBV30 to TRBJ1-2, with D perhaps TRBD1 (6 bases). CDR1 and CDR2 from the germline V gene are GTSNPN and SVGIG (reference sequence). The CDR3 runs 13 residues. Trimming took off 6 bases at V and 4 bases at J, with 15 bases between the two ends. CDR3 in DNA: TGTGCCTGTCCGACAGGCGTTGGCTATGGCTACACCTTC. It encodes CACPTGVGYGYTF.

This sequence joins TRBV7-2 and TRBJ1-5; D remains ambiguous. CDR1 is SGHTA and CDR2 is FQGNSA in the germline V gene. There are 13 residues in the CDR3. V shed 2 bases and J shed 6 bases, with 8 bases lying between them. In DNA, the CDR3 is TGTGCCAGCAGCTTACCAGGATTTCAGCCCCAGCATTTT. This translates into CASSLPGFQPQHF.

This clone was seen a few times. This chain connects TRBV29-1 to TRBJ1-2; the D gene is possibly TRBD1 (5 bases). Trimming removed 3 bases from V and 6 bases from J, with 11 bases in between. The length of the CDR3 is 12 residues. CDR1 and CDR2 (germline): SQVTM, ANQGSEA. Written as DNA, the CDR3 is TGCAGCGTTGATCCAGGGTACGATGGCTACACCTTC. Amino acid sequence: CSVDPGYDGYTF.

This clone was found a few times. This rearrangement joins TRBV2 to TRBJ1-4, with 7 positions matching TRBD1. V lost 8 bases to trimming and J lost 8 bases; unmatched junction nucleotides: 11. In germline, CDR1 is SNHLY, CDR2 FYNNEI. The length of the CDR3 is 14 residues. In DNA form, the CDR3 reads TGTGCCAGCTCCACGACAGGGATGGCGGAAAAACTGTTTTTT. Amino acids: CASSTTGMAEKLFF.

This clone was seen only once. This chain links TRBV15 with TRBJ1-1; unclear D gene. V lost 1 base and J 1 base, leaving 7 bases between the germline ends. Germline CDR1 and CDR2: LNHNV and YYDKDF (reference sequence). The CDR3 sequence is 14 residues long. This CDR3 reads CATSRVGENTEAFF. The CDR3 DNA sequence: TGTGCCACCAGCAGAGTGGGCGAGAACACTGAAGCTTTCTTT.

CDR3 amino acids: CASSLGANTEAFF. CDR3 DNA sequence: TGTGCCAGCAGCTTAGGAGCGAACACTGAAGCTTTCTTT. This chain links TRBV7-8 with TRBJ1-1; D unclear. Trimming took 1 base from V and 1 from J, leaving 4 bases between them. Germline V gene data show CDR1 as SGHVS and CDR2 as FQNEAQ. The CDR3 runs 13 residues.

V gene TRBV29-1 combines with J gene TRBJ2-2, with D tentatively TRBD2 (6 bases). Deletions cut 7 bases from V and 4 bases from J, with 10 bases between. The V gene's germline CDR1 is SQVTM and CDR2 ANQGSEA. This CDR3 is 12 amino acids long. In DNA form, the CDR3 reads TGCAGCGCAGGGACTCCCACCGGGGAGCTGTTTTTT. Protein product: CSAGTPTGELFF.

CDR3 protein: CASSLLAGAPGELFF. The CDR3 nucleotides read TGTGCCAGCAGCTTGTTAGCGGGGGCCCCCGGGGAGCTGTTTTTT. This sequence joins TRBV5-8 and TRBJ2-2; 9 bases agree with TRBD2. The J segment lost 6 bases and the V segment lost 1 base, leaving 4 bases of the junction unmatched. CDR1 is SGHTS, CDR2 YDEGEE, per germline. The CDR3 loop spans 15 amino acids.

J is TRBJ2-1 and V is TRBV2; weak D call: TRBD2 (6 bases). This CDR3 spans 15 amino acids. Trimming took 6 bases from V and 4 from J, leaving 16 bases between them. The V gene's germline CDR1 is SNHLY and CDR2 FYNNEI. The CDR3 region has the DNA TGTGCCAGCAGCCAAGAGGGACTGACATACAATGAGCAGTTCTTC. Amino acids: CASSQEGLTYNEQFF.

A few counts support this clone. The rearrangement uses TRBV29-1 and TRBJ2-1; possibly TRBD2 for D (6 bases). From germline, CDR1 is SQVTM and CDR2 ANQGSEA. V gave up 6 bases and J gave up 6 bases, with 15 bases separating them. The CDR3 is made up of 13 amino acids. The CDR3 bases are TGCAGCGTAGACGGGACTTATATCAATGAGCAGTTCTTC. The encoded protein is CSVDGTYINEQFF.

The DNA of the CDR3 is TGCAGCACCAAACGGACTACAGAAAGCACAGATACGCAGTATTTT. This encodes CSTKRTTESTDTQYF. This chain links TRBV29-1 with TRBJ2-3; D may be TRBD2 (6 bases). Deletions cut 8 bases from V and 0 bases from J, with 18 bases between. There are 15 residues in the CDR3. In germline, CDR1 is SQVTM, CDR2 ANQGSEA.

This clone was recorded once. This sequence joins TRBV27 and TRBJ2-1; TRBD2 is a possible D gene (5 bases). The V end was cut by 1 base, the J end by 0 bases, with 10 bases between. The CDR3 has 16 amino acids. Germline lookup yields CDR1 MNHEY and CDR2 SMNVEV (reference sequence). The CDR3 DNA is TGTGCCAGCAGTTTATGGGGAGCGCTCTCCTACAATGAGCAGTTCTTC. Its protein product is CASSLWGALSYNEQFF.

The genes are TRBV5-1 and TRBJ2-3, with 8 bases identical to TRBD1. The CDR3 is made up of 16 amino acids. Germline CDR1 SGHRS, CDR2 YFSETQ. With V trimmed by 4 bases and J by 0 bases, 7 bases remained unmatched. CDR3 protein: CASSAGTGLSTDTQYF. CDR3 nucleotides: TGCGCCAGCAGCGCCGGGACAGGACTCAGCACAGATACGCAGTATTTT.